These T cell receptor beta chains were read from a single sample in a study of blood T cell repertoires in COVID-19. Generated by immunoSEQ multiplex PCR, the TCRdb table keeps only in-frame clones and is missing some. The sample carries 250,000 to 300,000 clones, 82% recorded once. The sequencing sample was made of peripheral blood. Every receptor here comes from a woman in her late teens or twenties with acute or convalescent COVID-19. Each CDR3 is given with its conserved first and last residue. The D gene is left open where the match is weak. Clone size is shown for a subset of rows, as once, few, many or a class of expanded clone.

j_call d_call v_call clone_size cdr3_nt cdr3_aa
TRBJ1-2 TRBD1 TRBV6-5 . TGTGCCAGCAGGGGGGGACAGTCCCATGGCTACACCTTC CASRGGQSHGYTF
TRBJ2-5 . TRBV12-3/TRBV12-4 . TGTGCCAGCAGTACGGGGCAAGAGACCCAGTACTTC CASSTGQETQYF
TRBJ2-3 TRBD1 TRBV6-5 few TGTGCCAGCAGGTACTCGAACAGGGGGACCACAGATACGCAGTATTTT CASRYSNRGTTDTQYF
TRBJ1-2 TRBD1 TRBV19 . TGTGCCAGTAGCCTCCTCCAGGGGGCAGGGGGCTACACCTTC CASSLLQGAGGYTF
TRBJ2-7 TRBD1 TRBV11-2 . TGTGCCAGCAGCTTAGACGCTGACAGGGGGTACGAGCAGTACTTC CASSLDADRGYEQYF
TRBJ1-2 . TRBV14 . TGTGCCAGCAGCCAATGGGGGCAGGGACATGGCTACACCTTC CASSQWGQGHGYTF
TRBJ2-1 TRBD2 TRBV24-1 . TGTGCCACCAGCCCCGGACTAGCGGGCGCCGAGCAGTTCTTC CATSPGLAGAEQFF
TRBJ2-5 . TRBV7-2 . TGTGCCAGCAGCTTAGCGGGTCTAACGCGGGAGACCCAGTACTTC CASSLAGLTRETQYF
TRBJ2-1 TRBD1 TRBV6-5 . TGTGCCAGCAGGGACAGGGAATGGGGATACAATGAGCAGTTCTTC CASRDREWGYNEQFF
TRBJ2-7 TRBD1 TRBV10-3 . TGTGCCATCGCGCCGGGACAGGACTTCCCTCCCTACGAGCAGTACTTC CAIAPGQDFPPYEQYF
TRBJ1-2 . TRBV4-2 . TGTGCCAGCAGCCAAGATCCGGCAGGCGACTATGGCTACACCTTC CASSQDPAGDYGYTF
TRBJ2-4 . TRBV18 . TGTGCCAGCTCACCCCAGGCCACAGCCAAAAACATTCAGTACTTC CASSPQATAKNIQYF
TRBJ2-7 . TRBV5-5 . TGTGCCAGCAGCCCCGAGGAAAGGGAGGATTACGAGCAGTACTTC CASSPEEREDYEQYF
TRBJ2-7 TRBD1 TRBV10-3 . TGTGCCATACGGGACAGGGGGTCGTCCTACGAGCAGTACTTC CAIRDRGSSYEQYF
TRBJ2-7 TRBD2 TRBV4-1 . TGCGCCAGCAGCCTTAATCCGCCGGGACTAGTTTCCTACGAGCAGTACTTC CASSLNPPGLVSYEQYF
TRBJ1-2 . TRBV7-9 . TGTGCCAGCAGCTCGAATGTTATAGAGAGCTATGGCTACACCTTC CASSSNVIESYGYTF
TRBJ1-6 . TRBV6-1 once TGTGCCAGCAGTGAAGCGTTTGGGCAGTATAATTCACCCCTCCACTTT CASSEAFGQYNSPLHF
TRBJ2-5 . TRBV19 . TGTGCCAGTAGTATTACTCTCGGGGGACAAGAGACCCAGTACTTC CASSITLGGQETQYF
TRBJ1-1 . TRBV5-6 once TGTGCCAGCAGCTTGGACCAGGGTGGGCTCATGAACACTGAAGCTTTCTTT CASSLDQGGLMNTEAFF
TRBJ1-4 . TRBV5-6 . TGTGCCAGCAGCTTGGGGGGACTTACCCCCCGTAATGAAAAACTGTTTTTT CASSLGGLTPRNEKLFF
TRBJ2-7 . TRBV7-2 . TGTGCCAGCAGCCCGCGGGGTAGCGGCCCCACTGTTTCCTACGAGCAGTACTTC CASSPRGSGPTVSYEQYF
TRBJ2-7 TRBD1 TRBV19 . TGTGCCAGTAGTACGGGACAGGGGGACGAGCAGTACTTC CASSTGQGDEQYF
TRBJ1-6 TRBD1 TRBV19 . TGTGCCACCTCCCCCGACAGGGGCGGATATAATTCACCCCTCCACTTT CATSPDRGGYNSPLHF
TRBJ1-6 TRBD1 TRBV7-9 . TGTGCCAGCAGCGACTCGCGGACAGGGGGTAATTCACCCCTCCACTTT CASSDSRTGGNSPLHF
TRBJ2-7 TRBD2 TRBV27 few TGTGCCAGCAGGACGGGGGGGAGATTGGGCGAGCAGTACTTC CASRTGGRLGEQYF
TRBJ1-2 . TRBV29-1 . TGCAGCGTTGAAGGAACCGGGACTTCTAGCTACACCTTC CSVEGTGTSSYTF
TRBJ2-7 . TRBV28 . TGTGCCAGCAGTTTAGGCGGTAGCTCCTACGAGCAGTACTTC CASSLGGSSYEQYF
TRBJ2-7 . TRBV5-5 . TGTGCCAGCAGCCCAGACTACGAGCAGTACTTC CASSPDYEQYF
TRBJ1-1 . TRBV10-3 . TGTGCCATCAGTCCCAAGGACAGACCAGAAGCTTTCTTT CAISPKDRPEAFF